This T cell receptor (beta chain) originates from a study of response to subunit inactivated influenza vaccine. General study results and limits: Few new T cells, the authors suggested, are recruited by each seasonal influenza vaccination.

Trimming removed 2 bases at V and 7 bases at J, with 18 bases between. CDR3 length equals 15 residues. Germline V gene sequence: CDR1 MNHEY, CDR2 SVGAGI. Concerning this clonotype itself: The antigen remains undetermined.

Via MiXCR, TCRdb re-called the RT-PCR reads, giving one row per CDR3 protein. The sample lists around 850,000 distinct CDR3 sequences; 15% to 20% were seen once. The chain has TRBV6-5 and TRBJ2-7; either TRBD1 or TRBD2 may fit D (5 bases each). The source of this sequence is a man in his forties or fifties who received an inactivated influenza vaccine. Sequences were derived from PBMCs from blood, sampled roughly 5 days after vaccination. CDR3 nucleotides: TGTGCCAGCAGTTACGATTCCGGGGCCTTCGGGGAGCAGTACTTC. Its translation: CASSYDSGAFGEQYF.